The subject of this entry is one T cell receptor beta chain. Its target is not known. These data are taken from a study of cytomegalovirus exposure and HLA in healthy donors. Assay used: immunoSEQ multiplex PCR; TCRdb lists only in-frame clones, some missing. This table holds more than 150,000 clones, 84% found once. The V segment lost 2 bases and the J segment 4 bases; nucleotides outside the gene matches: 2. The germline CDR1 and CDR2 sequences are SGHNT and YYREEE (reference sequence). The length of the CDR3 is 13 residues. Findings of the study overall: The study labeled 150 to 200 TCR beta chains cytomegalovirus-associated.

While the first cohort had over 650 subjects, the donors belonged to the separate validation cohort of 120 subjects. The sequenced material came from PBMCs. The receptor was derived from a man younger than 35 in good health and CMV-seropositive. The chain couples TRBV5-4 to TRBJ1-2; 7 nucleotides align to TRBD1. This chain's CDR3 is CASSFDRAYGYTF. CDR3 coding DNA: TGTGCCAGCAGCTTTGACAGGGCCTATGGCTACACCTTC.